This TCR beta chain appears in the sequencing data of a study of T cell responses to AZD1222 COVID-19 vaccine. Overall study results and limits: Females outnumbered males among donors, who were mostly white British; clonal diversity was possibly underestimated. Across spike, vaccine-associated CD4 TCRs were found, dominant at 160-218 and 743-854.

Some clones are missing from TCRdb's copy, which holds only in-frame ones; the method was immunoSEQ multiplex PCR. The sample holds approximately 85,000 clones, 70% to 90% seen once. This CDR3 has 15 residues. CDR1 is SEHNR and CDR2 is FQNEAQ in the germline V gene (reference sequence). Trimming removed 5 bases from V and 3 bases from J, with 13 bases in between. A remark on this clone: Antigen specificity is unknown.

The TCR was taken from an adult in good health. The starting material was peripheral blood, obtained on day 0 of AZD1222 vaccination. The V gene is TRBV7-9, the J gene TRBJ1-4; D gene uncertain. The CDR3 DNA is TGTGCCAGCAGCCGACTACAGCAGGCTAATGAAAAACTGTTTTTT. Translated, it gives CASSRLQQANEKLFF.